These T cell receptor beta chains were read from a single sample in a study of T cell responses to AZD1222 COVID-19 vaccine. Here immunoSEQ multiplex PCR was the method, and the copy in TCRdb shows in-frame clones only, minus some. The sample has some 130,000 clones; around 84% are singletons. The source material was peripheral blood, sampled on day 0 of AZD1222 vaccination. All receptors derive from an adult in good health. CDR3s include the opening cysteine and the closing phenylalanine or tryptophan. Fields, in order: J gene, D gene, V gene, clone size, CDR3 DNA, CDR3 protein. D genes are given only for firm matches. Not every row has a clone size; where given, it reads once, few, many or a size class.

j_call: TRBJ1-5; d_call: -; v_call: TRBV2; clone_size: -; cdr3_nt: TGTGCCAGCAGTGAATTGGGTCGTAGCAATCAGCCCCAGCATTTT; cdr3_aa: CASSELGRSNQPQHF
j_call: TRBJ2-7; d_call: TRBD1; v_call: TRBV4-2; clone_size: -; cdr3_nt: TGTGCCAGCAGCCCTGGACAGGGTTCCTACGAGCAGTACTTC; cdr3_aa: CASSPGQGSYEQYF
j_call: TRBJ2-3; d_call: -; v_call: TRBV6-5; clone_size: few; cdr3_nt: TGTGCCAGCACGGCGACGACTAGCACAGATACGCAGTATTTT; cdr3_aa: CASTATTSTDTQYF
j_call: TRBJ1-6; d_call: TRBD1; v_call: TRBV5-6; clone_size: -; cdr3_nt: TGTGCCAGCAGCTTTAACAGGGGATATAATTCACCCCTCCACTTT; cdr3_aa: CASSFNRGYNSPLHF
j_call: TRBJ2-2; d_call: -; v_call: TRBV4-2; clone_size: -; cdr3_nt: TGTGCCAGCAGCCAAGATGTGACTACCGGGGAGCTGTTTTTT; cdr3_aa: CASSQDVTTGELFF
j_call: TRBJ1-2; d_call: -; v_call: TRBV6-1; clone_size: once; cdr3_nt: TGTGCCAGCAGTGACGACAGGCGGTATAACTATGGCTACACCTTC; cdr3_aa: CASSDDRRYNYGYTF
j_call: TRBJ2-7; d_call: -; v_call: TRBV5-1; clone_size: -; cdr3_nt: TGCGCCAGCAGCTTGCCTTCCTACGAGCAGTACTTC; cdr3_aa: CASSLPSYEQYF
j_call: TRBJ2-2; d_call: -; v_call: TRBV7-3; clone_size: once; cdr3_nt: TGTGCCAGCAAATTATCACCTACCGGGGAGCTGTTTTTT; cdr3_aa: CASKLSPTGELFF
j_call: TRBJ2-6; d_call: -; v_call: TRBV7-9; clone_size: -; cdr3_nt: TGTGCCAGCAGCCCACGGGCCAACGTCCTGACTTTC; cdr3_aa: CASSPRANVLTF
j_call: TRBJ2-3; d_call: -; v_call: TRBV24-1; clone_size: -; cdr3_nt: TGTGCCACCGCCCTAGGAGGAGATACGCAGTATTTT; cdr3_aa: CATALGGDTQYF
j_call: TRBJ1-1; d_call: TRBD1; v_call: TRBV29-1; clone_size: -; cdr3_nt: TGCAGCGCCTCCTTTGGGACAGCGAACACTGAAGCTTTCTTT; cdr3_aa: CSASFGTANTEAFF
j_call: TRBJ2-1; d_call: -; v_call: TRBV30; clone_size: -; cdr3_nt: TGTGCCTGGATATATGGCCAGACGACGAATGAGCAGTTCTTC; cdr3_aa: CAWIYGQTTNEQFF
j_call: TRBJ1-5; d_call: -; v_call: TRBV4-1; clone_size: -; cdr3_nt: TGCGCCAGCAGCCAAGATGCAACCCCCAATCAGCCCCAGCATTTT; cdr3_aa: CASSQDATPNQPQHF
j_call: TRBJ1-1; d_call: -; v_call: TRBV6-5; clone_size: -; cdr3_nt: TGTGCCAGCAGCAAGCCGGGAAGCACTGAAGCTTTCTTT; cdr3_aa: CASSKPGSTEAFF
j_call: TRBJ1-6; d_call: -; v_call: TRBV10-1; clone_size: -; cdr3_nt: TGCGCCAGCAGCACCGGAACGTCACCCCTCCACTTT; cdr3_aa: CASSTGTSPLHF
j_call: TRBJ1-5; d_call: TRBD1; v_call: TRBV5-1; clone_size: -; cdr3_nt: TGCGCCAGCAGCCTCGGGACAGGTGCTATGCAGCCCCAGCATTTT; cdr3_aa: CASSLGTGAMQPQHF
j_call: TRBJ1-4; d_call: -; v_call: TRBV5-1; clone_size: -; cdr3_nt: TGCGCCAGCAGCTCGTCGGTGTCGGGTGAAAAACTGTTTTTT; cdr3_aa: CASSSSVSGEKLFF